The 9 T cell receptor beta chains given below trace back to one sample, sequenced in a study of blood T cell repertoires in COVID-19. Using immunoSEQ multiplex PCR, the repertoire was profiled, and TCRdb retains in-frame clones only, with some absent. This sample has around 180,000 clones; about 85% occur once, and the top ten carry approximately 6.9%. The sequenced sample was peripheral blood. Receptors were obtained from a man older than 75 with COVID-19, enrolled during active disease.

This rearrangement joins TRBV5-1 to TRBJ2-5, with D possibly being TRBD2 (6 bases). The length of the CDR3 is 15 residues. Between the trimmed V and J ends, which lost 3 bases and 1 base, there was a span of 13 bases. CDR1 and CDR2 (germline): SGHRS, YFSETQ. For the CDR3, the DNA is TGCGCCAGCAGCTCGGCGGGGAAATCCCAAGAGACCCAGTACTTC. This translates into CASSSAGKSQETQYF.

This chain links TRBV6-5 with TRBJ1-3; a weak D match, TRBD1 (5 bases). The CDR3 consists of 14 residues. Trimming cost V 6 bases and J 2 bases, with 11 bases left between them. The germline gives CDR1 MNHEY, CDR2 SVGAGI. The CDR3 loop is CASSPGGAGNTIYF. The CDR3 DNA is TGTGCCAGCAGCCCCGGGGGAGCTGGAAACACCATATATTTT.

This clone has more than one count but fewer than ten. The V call is TRBV7-9, the J call TRBJ1-4; no clear D gene. V gave up 0 bases and J gave up 3 bases, with 5 bases separating them. The CDR3 runs 14 residues. Germline V gives CDR1 SEHNR, CDR2 FQNEAQ (reference sequence). Here the CDR3 reads CASSLAGSNEKLFF. The CDR3, as DNA: TGTGCCAGCAGCTTAGCGGGCTCTAATGAAAAACTGTTTTTT.

The J gene is TRBJ1-1, the V gene TRBV6-5, with a tentative D call TRBD1 (6 bases). CDR3 length: 14 residues. Trimming took 6 bases from V and 6 from J, leaving 17 bases between them. Germline CDR1 MNHEY, CDR2 SVGAGI. The CDR3 loop reads CASSMDSSSSEAFF. CDR3 coding DNA: TGTGCCAGCAGCATGGACAGCTCGAGTTCTGAAGCTTTCTTT.

This clone was seen a handful of times. This chain joins TRBV9 and TRBJ1-1; no firm D call. The V and J ends lost 0 bases and 4 bases respectively, with 10 bases between them. The CDR3 has 14 residues. Per the germline V gene, CDR1 is SGDLS and CDR2 is YYNGEE. The CDR3: CASSVGQRSTEAFF. The DNA for the CDR3 is TGTGCCAGCAGCGTAGGGCAGAGGAGCACTGAAGCTTTCTTT.

The chain uses TRBV28 and TRBJ1-2; 12 positions match TRBD1. Germline V gene data show CDR1 as MDHEN and CDR2 as SYDVKM. V lost 5 bases and J lost 8; bases outside the gene matches: 12. The length of the CDR3 is 16 residues. Here the CDR3 reads CASSPIDRDRGRGYTF. In DNA form, the CDR3 reads TGTGCCAGCAGTCCGATCGACCGGGACAGGGGGCGCGGCTACACCTTC.

The chain combines TRBV2 with TRBJ1-6; TRBD1 is a possible D gene (6 bases). The V gene lost 3 bases and the J gene lost 9 bases, with 18 bases spanning the gap. Germline V gene lookup returns CDR1 SNHLY and CDR2 FYNNEI. CDR3 size: 16 residues. The CDR3 sequence is CASSEEQGWGRSPLHF. In DNA, the CDR3 is TGTGCCAGCAGTGAGGAACAGGGATGGGGTCGTTCACCCCTCCACTTT.

The CDR3 DNA reads TGTGCCAGCAGCTTCACAGAGGGCACTGAAGCTTTCTTT. Translating gives CASSFTEGTEAFF. This chain connects TRBV11-2 to TRBJ1-1; D gene uncertain. The V end lost 3 bases, the J end lost 4 bases, and 9 bases lay between the germline ends. Per germline, CDR1 SGHAT and CDR2 FQNNGV. CDR3 length equals 13 residues.

The V gene is TRBV6-2 or TRBV6-3, the J gene TRBJ1-5; 10 nucleotides match TRBD1. Per germline, CDR1 MNHEY and CDR2 SVGEGT. The CDR3 has 15 amino acids. The V gene end was trimmed by 4 bases and the J gene end by 5 bases; junction bases not matched to a gene: 5. CDR3 sequence reads: CASSLGQGGYQPQHF. The CDR3 DNA follows: TGTGCCAGCAGTTTAGGACAGGGGGGGTATCAGCCCCAGCATTTT.